A single sample gave rise to the 26 T cell receptor beta chains below, sequenced in a study of blood T cells in healthy people across ages. A second PCR, run for roughly 7 to 12 cycles, used a sample-barcoded 5' primer plus a J-beta primer mix. TCRdb re-derived calls from the 5' RACE reads in MiXCR, one entry per CDR3 protein. In the table there are approximately 730,000 distinct CDR3 sequences, roughly 44% of which are singletons. Sequenced sample: blood. The receptors come from a woman aged 60 to 75 in good health.

This chain connects TRBV7-2 to TRBJ2-4, with 7 bases fitting TRBD2. The DNA end is a closer match to TRBJ2-7, so the J assignment may be wrong. The CDR3 is 14 amino acids. The germline V gene has CDR1 SGHTA and CDR2 FQGNSA. This CDR3 is CASSIGLGLYEQYF. The DNA for the CDR3 is TGTGCCAGCAGCATAGGACTAGGTCTCTACGAGCAGTACTTC.

This clonotype was observed once. An end of the junction does not agree with germline; a read error may underlie this. V gene TRBV7-9 combines with J gene TRBJ1-2; D gene ambiguous. This CDR3 has 14 residues. The germline V gene encodes CDR1 SEHNR and CDR2 FQNEAQ (reference sequence). In DNA, the CDR3 is TGTACCAGCAGCTTAGAGGCACCTAACTATGGCTACACCTTC. Protein product: CTSSLEAPNYGYTF.

This rearrangement joins TRBV6-1 to TRBJ2-1; a possible D gene is TRBD2 (6 bases). Per germline, CDR1 MNHNS and CDR2 SASEGT. Deletions cut 6 bases from V and 7 bases from J, with 13 bases between. There are 13 residues in the CDR3. CDR3 region: CASRDYDLNEQFF. The CDR3 DNA follows: TGTGCCAGCAGGGACTACGACTTGAATGAGCAGTTCTTC.

This clonotype was observed a handful of times. The rearrangement links TRBV7-2 to TRBJ1-4; D unclear. Between the trimmed V and J ends, which lost 1 base and 7 bases, there was a span of 16 bases. This CDR3 comprises 16 residues. The germline CDR1 and CDR2 sequences are SGHTA and FQGNSA. CDR3 residues: CASSLVGGAASEKLFF. The DNA of the CDR3 is TGTGCCAGCAGCTTAGTCGGTGGTGCAGCGAGTGAAAAACTGTTTTTT.

The J gene is TRBJ1-2, the V gene TRBV14, with D perhaps TRBD1 (5 bases). CDR1 is SGHDN, CDR2 FVKESK, per germline. The V end was cut by 3 bases, the J end by 0 bases, with 17 bases between. The CDR3 is 17 amino acids. The CDR3 coding sequence is TGTGCCAGCAGCCACGAATGGACAAGGCCCGCTAACTATGGCTACACCTTC. It specifies CASSHEWTRPANYGYTF.

This clonotype appeared a few times. The gene calls are TRBV5-1 and TRBJ2-3, with 8 nucleotides matching TRBD1. The CDR3 spans 15 residues. The V gene end was trimmed by 4 bases and the J gene end by 3 bases; junction bases not matched to a gene: 7. Germline CDR1 reads SGHRS; CDR2 reads YFSETQ. CDR3 in amino acids: CASSRGGQGTDTQYF. The CDR3 DNA reads TGCGCCAGCAGCCGAGGCGGACAGGGAACAGATACGCAGTATTTT. The variable domain in full, completed from reference TRBV5-1 and TRBJ2-3, reads KAGVTQTPRYLIKTRGQQVTLSCSPISGHRSVSWYQQTPGQGLQFLFEYFSETQRNKGNFPGRFSGRQFSNSRSEMNVSTLELGDSALYLCASSRGGQGTDTQYFGPGTRLTVL.

The chain uses TRBV6-1 and TRBJ2-7, with 10 nucleotides matching TRBD2. This CDR3 contains 15 residues. From germline, CDR1 is MNHNS and CDR2 SASEGT. V lost 6 bases, J lost 3 bases, and 8 bases stayed unmatched. CDR3: CASSPTSGENYEQYF. The CDR3 coding sequence is TGTGCCAGCAGCCCAACTAGCGGGGAGAACTACGAGCAGTACTTC.

The J gene is TRBJ2-1, the V gene TRBV6-2 or TRBV6-3; D perhaps matches TRBD2 (6 bases). V was clipped by 7 bases and J by 10 bases, with 17 bases between them. This CDR3 comprises 13 residues. The germline CDR1 and CDR2 sequences are MNHEY and SVGEGT. The CDR3 nucleotides are TGTGCCAGCAAGCTAGCGCCCTTATACGAGCAGTTCTTC. This codes for CASKLAPLYEQFF.

The chain joins TRBV18 to TRBJ2-2; 7 positions agree with TRBD1. Per the germline V gene, CDR1 is KGHSH and CDR2 is LQKENI. V dropped 3 bases and J dropped 0; count of bases not matched to a gene: 1. This CDR3 comprises 15 residues. Written as DNA, the CDR3 is TGTGCCAGCTCACCTGGACAGGCGAACACCGGGGAGCTGTTTTTT. This codes for CASSPGQANTGELFF. Variable domain in full (rest from reference TRBV18 and TRBJ2-2): NAGVMQNPRHLVRRRGQEARLRCSPMKGHSHVYWYRQLPEEGLKFMVYLQKENIIDESGMPKERFSAEFPKEGPSILRIQQVVRGDSAAYFCASSPGQANTGELFFGEGSRLTVL.

The chain couples TRBV7-2 to TRBJ2-1; D gene unclear. Germline CDR1 is SGHTA and CDR2 is FQGNSA. The V gene lost 1 base and the J gene lost 15 bases, with 10 bases spanning the gap. There are 11 residues in the CDR3. The CDR3 sequence: CASSLGFDRFF. In DNA form, the CDR3 reads TGTGCCAGCAGCTTAGGCTTCGACCGGTTCTTC.

The V and J genes are TRBV29-1 and TRBJ1-1; 8 bases are shared with TRBD1. Germline CDR1 is SQVTM and CDR2 is ANQGSEA. The junction had 10 bases not matched to a gene; V was cut back by 6 bases and J by 1 base. This CDR3 spans 15 amino acids. For the CDR3, the DNA is TGCAGCGTCGGCCAGGGGGCTGAGGCGAACACTGAAGCTTTCTTT. Translated, it gives CSVGQGAEANTEAFF.

This clonotype came up a few times. V gene TRBV7-9 combines with J gene TRBJ1-2; D gene ambiguous. The V gene's germline CDR1 is SEHNR and CDR2 FQNEAQ (reference sequence). The CDR3 extends over 12 amino acids. Deletions cut 4 bases from V and 6 bases from J, with 9 bases between. The CDR3 coding sequence is TGTGCCAGCAGCTCCGACACCCATGGCTACACCTTC. Its translation: CASSSDTHGYTF.

The DNA of the CDR3 is TGTGCCAGCAGCCGTACTAGCGGGGAAACGAATGAGCAGTTCTTC. Protein sequence: CASSRTSGETNEQFF. The V call is TRBV12-3 or TRBV12-4, the J call TRBJ2-1; 10 bases are a match to TRBD2. CDR3 length equals 15 residues. V was pared by 6 bases and J by 7 bases, with 9 bases of the junction left unmatched.

The chain combines TRBV18 with TRBJ2-5, with TRBD1 matching over 7 bases. The CDR3 extends over 16 amino acids. The ends lost 2 bases at V and 2 bases at J; junction bases unmatched: 8. From germline, CDR1 is KGHSH and CDR2 LQKENI. As DNA, the CDR3 is TGTGCCAGCTCACCAAACAGGGGTGAGATACAAGAGACCCAGTACTTC. It translates to CASSPNRGEIQETQYF. The full variable domain, completed using reference TRBV18 and TRBJ2-5, is NAGVMQNPRHLVRRRGQEARLRCSPMKGHSHVYWYRQLPEEGLKFMVYLQKENIIDESGMPKERFSAEFPKEGPSILRIQQVVRGDSAAYFCASSPNRGEIQETQYFGPGTRLLVL.

This chain joins TRBV28 and TRBJ2-5, with 8 nucleotides matching TRBD1. Judging by the DNA end, TRBJ2-7 fits better; the J call may be wrong. Looked up from germline, CDR1 is MDHEN and CDR2 is SYDVKM. The CDR3 is 14 amino acids. The CDR3 sequence: CASSYPDRAHEQYF. As DNA, the CDR3 is TGTGCCAGCAGTTACCCGGACAGGGCCCACGAGCAGTACTTC.

V usage is TRBV20-1 and J usage is TRBJ2-3; no definite D call. The CDR3 covers 12 residues. Trimming removed 3 bases at V and 8 bases at J, with 12 bases between. Germline CDR1 is DFQATT and CDR2 is SNEGSKA (reference sequence). The CDR3 loop is CSASLAGGTQYF. The CDR3 DNA is TGCAGTGCTAGCCTGGCCGGTGGTACGCAGTATTTT.

The chain uses TRBV12-3 or TRBV12-4 and TRBJ2-3; D remains ambiguous. The CDR3 runs 10 residues. Trimming left V 6 bases short and J 9 bases short, with 7 bases between. The CDR3 loop is CASRGITQYF. CDR3 nucleotides: TGTGCCAGCAGGGGAATCACGCAGTATTTT.

In DNA, the CDR3 is TGTGCCACCGCTCAGCGGGGGCCGGACTACAATGAGCAGTTCTTC. This gives the protein CATAQRGPDYNEQFF. The chain employs TRBV7-9 and TRBJ2-1, with TRBD2 matching over 8 bases. This CDR3 region has 15 residues. Trimming at V came to 10 bases and at J to 3 bases, leaving 11 bases not matched to a gene. Germline V gene lookup returns CDR1 SEHNR and CDR2 FQNEAQ (reference sequence).

V and J are TRBV10-3 and TRBJ1-1; D is undetermined. Germline V gene data show CDR1 as ENHRY and CDR2 as SYGVKD. Trimming took off 7 bases at V and 3 bases at J, with 12 bases between the two ends. The CDR3 runs to 13 residues. The CDR3 DNA reads as TGTGCCATCAAAAGTCGGTCGGACACTGAAGCTTTCTTT. It translates to CAIKSRSDTEAFF.

This clonotype showed up just a few times. The V and J genes are TRBV5-1 and TRBJ2-6, with D maybe TRBD1 (6 bases). The length of the CDR3 is 17 residues. Trimming took 3 bases from V and 0 from J, leaving 13 bases between them. The V gene's germline CDR1 is SGHRS and CDR2 YFSETQ. DNA for the CDR3: TGCGCCAGCAGCTCCGGACAGTTCAGCTCTGGGGCCAACGTCCTGACTTTC. Its translation: CASSSGQFSSGANVLTF.

J is TRBJ2-7 and V is TRBV3-1; D perhaps matches TRBD2 (6 bases). This CDR3 contains 14 residues. The germline gives CDR1 LGHDT, CDR2 YNNKEL (reference sequence). V gave up 3 bases and J gave up 2 bases, with 11 bases separating them. CDR3 sequence (DNA): TGTGCCAGCAGCCAGACTAGTTGGCCCTACGAGCAGTACTTC. Translated, it gives CASSQTSWPYEQYF.

V is TRBV5-1 and J is TRBJ2-6; D remains unclear. CDR1 and CDR2 from the germline V gene are SGHRS and YFSETQ. V was pared by 5 bases and J by 1 base, with 10 bases between. The CDR3 length is 15 residues. The CDR3 loop is CASSTDPSGANVLTF. The CDR3 DNA sequence: TGCGCCAGCAGTACGGACCCTTCTGGGGCCAACGTCCTGACTTTC.

This clonotype has only a few counts. The chain couples TRBV18 to TRBJ2-1; D ambiguous. Germline-derived CDR1 and CDR2 are KGHSH and LQKENI. This CDR3 spans 12 amino acids. V lost 3 bases, J lost 9 bases, and 9 bases lay in between. The CDR3 loop reads CASSPSTSEQFF. The CDR3 DNA is TGTGCCAGCTCACCCTCAACGAGTGAGCAGTTCTTC.

This clonotype was observed many times. The chain couples TRBV9 to TRBJ2-1; D unresolved. The CDR3 runs to 13 residues. CDR1 and CDR2 from the germline V gene are SGDLS and YYNGEE. V was shortened by 0 bases and J by 0 bases, with 1 base between the two germline ends. The CDR3 loop reads CASSVASYNEQFF. CDR3 DNA: TGTGCCAGCAGCGTAGCCTCCTACAATGAGCAGTTCTTC.

This clonotype appeared many times. The chain has TRBV10-3 and TRBJ2-1; D gene ambiguous. The V end lost 0 bases, the J end lost 9 bases, and 6 bases lay between the germline ends. CDR3 length: 12 residues. The germline CDR1 and CDR2 sequences are ENHRY and SYGVKD. CDR3 loop: CAISESEVEQFF. In DNA form, the CDR3 reads TGTGCCATCAGTGAGTCTGAGGTTGAGCAGTTCTTC.

This chain joins TRBV27 and TRBJ1-2; tentatively, D is TRBD1 (6 bases). CDR3 length: 13 residues. Deletions cut 5 bases from V and 5 bases from J, with 12 bases between. In germline, CDR1 is MNHEY, CDR2 SMNVEV (reference sequence). The CDR3 is CASSAGARYGYTF. Written as DNA, the CDR3 is TGTGCCAGCAGTGCGGGGGCTAGGTATGGCTACACCTTC.